The present T cell receptor (beta chain) was sequenced within a study of cytomegalovirus exposure and HLA in healthy donors. Both 60 Vbeta primers and 13 Jbeta primers went into the PCR. The assay was immunoSEQ multiplex PCR, and TCRdb's table has in-frame clones only and misses some. The table includes about 130,000 clones, around 80% detected once. The CDR3 has 17 amino acids. Unmatched junction bases numbered 11, after V lost 10 bases and J lost 0 bases. Looked up from germline, CDR1 is ENHRY and CDR2 is SYGVKD. The receptor's source is a woman in her thirties or forties in good health and CMV-seronegative. The sequenced sample consisted of PBMCs. V gene TRBV10-3 combines with J gene TRBJ2-1, with 11 bases identical to TRBD2. The DNA of the CDR3 is TGTGCCACCTTCGAACGACTAGCGGGACGCTCCTACAATGAGCAGTTCTTC. It specifies CATFERLAGRSYNEQFF.